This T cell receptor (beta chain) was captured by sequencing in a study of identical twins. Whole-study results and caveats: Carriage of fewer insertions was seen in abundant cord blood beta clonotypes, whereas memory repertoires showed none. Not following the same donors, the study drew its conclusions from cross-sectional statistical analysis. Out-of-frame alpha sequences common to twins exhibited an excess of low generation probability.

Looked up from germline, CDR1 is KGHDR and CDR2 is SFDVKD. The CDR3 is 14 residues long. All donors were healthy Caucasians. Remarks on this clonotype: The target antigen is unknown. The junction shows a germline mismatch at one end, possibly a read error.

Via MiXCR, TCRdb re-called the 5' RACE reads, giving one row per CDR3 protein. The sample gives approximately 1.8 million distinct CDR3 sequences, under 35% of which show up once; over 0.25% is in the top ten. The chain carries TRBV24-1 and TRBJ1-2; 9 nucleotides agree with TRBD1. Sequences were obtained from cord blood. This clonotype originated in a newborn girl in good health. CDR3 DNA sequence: TGTGCCACCAGTGATAACAGGGGGCAGGATGGCTGCACCTTC. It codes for CATSDNRGQDGCTF.